The present T cell receptor (beta chain) was sequenced within a study of blood T cell repertoires in COVID-19. Overall study context: The samples span acute and convalescent COVID-19 from the United States, Italy and Spain. PBMCs, B-cell-depleted T cells, or T cells provided the cDNA or gDNA that made up the material.

The CDR3 is 15 amino acids. From germline, CDR1 is LNHDA and CDR2 SQIVND (reference sequence). V was pared by 3 bases and J by 4 bases, with 16 bases between. In the authors' workflow: The authors estimated nucleated cell counts from reference gene primer amplification. TCRdb keeps only in-frame clones here, not all; method: immunoSEQ multiplex PCR. V, J and clone size reflect that table, while D and trimming were determined from the DNA. This sample has 150,000 to 200,000 clones, with roughly 91% found just once. Seattle enrolled patients during active infection and tracked them longitudinally. Sequences were obtained from peripheral blood. The receptor was isolated from a man younger than 35 with COVID-19, enrolled during active disease. V and J are TRBV19 and TRBJ2-7, with D perhaps matching TRBD2 (5 bases). The CDR3: CASSIAIAPGYEQYF. Written as DNA, the CDR3 is TGTGCCAGTAGTATCGCGATAGCGCCTGGGTACGAGCAGTACTTC.